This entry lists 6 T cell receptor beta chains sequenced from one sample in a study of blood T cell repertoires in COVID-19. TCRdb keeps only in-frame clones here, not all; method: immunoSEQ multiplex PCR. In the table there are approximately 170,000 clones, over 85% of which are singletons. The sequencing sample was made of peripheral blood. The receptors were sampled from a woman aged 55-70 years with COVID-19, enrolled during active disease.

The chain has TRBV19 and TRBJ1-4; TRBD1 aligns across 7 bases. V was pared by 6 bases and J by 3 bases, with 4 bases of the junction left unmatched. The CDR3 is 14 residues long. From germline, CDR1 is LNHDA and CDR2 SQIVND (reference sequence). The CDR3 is CASRGQPPNEKLFF. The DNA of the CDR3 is TGTGCCAGTAGGGGACAGCCCCCTAATGAAAAACTGTTTTTT. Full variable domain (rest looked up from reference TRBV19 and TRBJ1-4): DGGITQSPKYLFRKEGQNVTLSCEQNLNHDAMYWYRQDPGQGLRLIYYSQIVNDFQKGDIAEGYSVSREKKESFPLTVTSAQKNPTAFYLCASRGQPPNEKLFFGSGTQLSVL.

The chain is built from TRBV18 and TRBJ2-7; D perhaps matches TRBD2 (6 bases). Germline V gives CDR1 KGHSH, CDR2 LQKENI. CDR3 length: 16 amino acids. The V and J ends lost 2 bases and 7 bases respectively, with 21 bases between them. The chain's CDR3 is CASSPAFGGVGVEQYF. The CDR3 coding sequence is TGTGCCAGCTCACCAGCCTTTGGAGGGGTGGGAGTGGAGCAGTACTTC.

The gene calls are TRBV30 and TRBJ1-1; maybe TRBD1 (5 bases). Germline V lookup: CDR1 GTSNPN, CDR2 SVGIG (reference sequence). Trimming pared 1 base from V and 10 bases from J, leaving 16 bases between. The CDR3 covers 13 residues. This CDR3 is CAWSGAEGVGAFF. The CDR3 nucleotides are TGTGCCTGGAGTGGTGCCGAAGGGGTGGGAGCTTTCTTT. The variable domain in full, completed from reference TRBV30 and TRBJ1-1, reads SQTIHQWPATLVQPVGSPLSLECTVEGTSNPNLYWYRQAAGRGLQLLFYSVGIGQISSEVPQNLSASRPQDRQFILSSKKLLLSDSGFYLCAWSGAEGVGAFFGQGTRLTVV.

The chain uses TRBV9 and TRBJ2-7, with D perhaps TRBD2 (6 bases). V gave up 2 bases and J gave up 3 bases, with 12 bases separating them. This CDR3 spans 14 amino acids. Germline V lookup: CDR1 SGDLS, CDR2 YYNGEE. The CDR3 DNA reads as TGTGCCAGCAGCGTGGGGCAGGGAGGCTACGAGCAGTACTTC. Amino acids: CASSVGQGGYEQYF.

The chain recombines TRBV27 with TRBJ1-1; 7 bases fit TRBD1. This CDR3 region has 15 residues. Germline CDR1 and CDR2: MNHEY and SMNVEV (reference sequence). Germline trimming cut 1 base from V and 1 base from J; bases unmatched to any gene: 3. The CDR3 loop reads CASSLLGTANTEAFF. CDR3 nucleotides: TGTGCCAGCAGTTTATTAGGGACAGCGAACACTGAAGCTTTCTTT.

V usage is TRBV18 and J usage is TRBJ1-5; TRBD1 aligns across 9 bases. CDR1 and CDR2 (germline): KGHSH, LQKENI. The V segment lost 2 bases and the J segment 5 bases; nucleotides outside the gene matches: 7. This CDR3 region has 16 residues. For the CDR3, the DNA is TGTGCCAGCTCACCAAAACAGGGGGCTATAGATCAGCCCCAGCATTTT. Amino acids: CASSPKQGAIDQPQHF.